One and the same sample provided the 20 T cell receptor beta chains below, sequenced in a study of cytomegalovirus exposure and HLA in healthy donors. With 60 Vbeta and 13 Jbeta primers, the PCR was carried out. Repertoires were generated with immunoSEQ multiplex PCR, while TCRdb's copy carries only in-frame clones and drops some. The repertoire consists of about 120,000 clones, with around 74% occurring once and the leading ten covering around 30%. Sequencing used PBMCs. These receptors all come from a man in his fifties or sixties in good health and CMV-seropositive.

The chain uses TRBV7-9 and TRBJ2-7; 8 bases map to TRBD1. The germline CDR1 and CDR2 sequences are SEHNR and FQNEAQ (reference sequence). The V segment lost 5 bases and the J segment 5 bases; nucleotides outside the gene matches: 8. This CDR3 comprises 14 residues. CDR3 bases: TGTGCCAGCAGCAAATGGACAGGGCCCAACGAGCAGTACTTC. This translates into CASSKWTGPNEQYF.

The J gene is TRBJ2-2, the V gene TRBV4-1, with a possible D match to TRBD1 (6 bases). Trimming cost V 0 bases and J 2 bases, with 10 bases left between them. This CDR3 region has 16 residues. The germline gives CDR1 MGHRA, CDR2 YSYEKL. The CDR3 spells CASSQEGAINTGELFF. In DNA, the CDR3 is TGCGCCAGCAGCCAAGAGGGGGCCATCAACACCGGGGAGCTGTTTTTT.

The genes are TRBV5-1 and TRBJ2-5; possible D gene TRBD2, 6 bases. The V gene's germline CDR1 is SGHRS and CDR2 YFSETQ. The V gene lost 2 bases and the J gene lost 3 bases, with 20 bases spanning the gap. This CDR3 comprises 17 residues. The CDR3 is CASSLGRTGLVEETQYF. Written as DNA, the CDR3 is TGCGCCAGCAGCTTAGGCCGAACGGGACTTGTGGAAGAGACCCAGTACTTC.

This chain connects TRBV6-5 to TRBJ1-2; D is uncertain. Between the trimmed V and J ends, which lost 2 bases and 8 bases, there was a span of 18 bases. Germline V gene lookup returns CDR1 MNHEY and CDR2 SVGAGI. The CDR3 covers 15 residues. The CDR3 sequence: CASSYTRHVGEGYTF. In nucleotides, the CDR3 is TGTGCCAGCAGTTACACACGACACGTTGGGGAGGGCTACACCTTC.

The V gene is TRBV2, the J gene TRBJ2-5; 11 bases map to TRBD2. Germline CDR1 reads SNHLY; CDR2 reads FYNNEI. CDR3 size: 14 residues. V trimming: 8 bases; J trimming: 5 bases; junction bases outside the gene matches: 7. CDR3 bases: TGTGCCAGCTTTAGCGGGAGGGCCTGGGAGACCCAGTACTTC. This sequence encodes CASFSGRAWETQYF. Using reference TRBV2 and TRBJ2-5 for the parts outside the CDR3, the full variable domain is EPEVTQTPSHQVTQMGQEVILRCVPISNHLYFYWYRQILGQKVEFLVSFYNNEISEKSEIFDDQFSVERPDGSNFTLKIRSTKLEDSAMYFCASFSGRAWETQYFGPGTRLLVL.

The chain uses TRBV2 and TRBJ2-1; the match to TRBD2 covers 8 bases. Germline lookup yields CDR1 SNHLY and CDR2 FYNNEI. V lost 6 bases, J lost 4 bases, and 8 bases stayed unmatched. The CDR3 length is 15 residues. The CDR3 loop is CASSIPLAVYNEQFF. The DNA of the CDR3 is TGTGCCAGCAGCATCCCACTAGCGGTGTACAATGAGCAGTTCTTC.

The chain recombines TRBV28 with TRBJ2-7; 9 bases map to TRBD2. This CDR3 region has 15 residues. The ends lost 4 bases at V and 1 base at J; junction bases unmatched: 5. The germline V gene has CDR1 MDHEN and CDR2 SYDVKM. The CDR3 reads CASSWLAGLSYEQYF. In DNA form, the CDR3 reads TGTGCCAGCAGTTGGCTAGCGGGGCTTTCCTACGAGCAGTACTTC. Full variable domain (rest looked up from reference TRBV28 and TRBJ2-7): DVKVTQSSRYLVKRTGEKVFLECVQDMDHENMFWYRQDPGLGLRLIYFSYDVKMKEKGDIPEGYSVSREKKERFSLILESASTNQTSMYLCASSWLAGLSYEQYFGPGTRLTVT.

This chain connects TRBV2 to TRBJ1-1, with no clear D. The ends were cut back, 4 bases at V and 2 bases at J, with 14 bases in the middle. Germline values: CDR1 SNHLY, CDR2 FYNNEI. The CDR3 totals 15 residues. In DNA, the CDR3 is TGTGCCAGCAGTGTCAGAAGGACTCTAAACACTGAAGCTTTCTTT. Protein: CASSVRRTLNTEAFF.

Note on this clone: At one end, the junction sequence differs from germline, possibly due to a read error. The CDR3 DNA sequence: TGTGCCAGCAGTGAACGGCAAACCGGGGAGCTGTCTTTT. It codes for CASSERQTGELSF. The chain carries TRBV2 and TRBJ2-2; TRBD2 might be the D (5 bases). There are 13 residues in the CDR3. The V gene's germline CDR1 is SNHLY and CDR2 FYNNEI.

This clone was recorded only once. The V gene is TRBV10-3, the J gene TRBJ1-2, with D tentatively TRBD1 (5 bases). The CDR3 length is 15 residues. Per germline, CDR1 ENHRY and CDR2 SYGVKD. The germline V and J ends were trimmed by 0 bases and 2 bases, with 10 bases remaining between them. The DNA for the CDR3 is TGTGCCATCAGTGAGTCCCAGGGATTCAACTATGGCTACACCTTC. This gives the protein CAISESQGFNYGYTF.

J is TRBJ1-4 and V is TRBV30; no firm D call. The V gene's germline CDR1 is GTSNPN and CDR2 SVGIG (reference sequence). V dropped 4 bases and J dropped 0 bases, with 15 bases sitting between them. This CDR3 region has 16 residues. The CDR3 reads CAWKPTQVATNEKLFF. CDR3 nucleotides: TGTGCCTGGAAACCTACCCAGGTTGCAACTAATGAAAAACTGTTTTTT.

The rearrangement joins TRBV7-9 to TRBJ2-6; weak D call: TRBD2 (5 bases). V lost 3 bases and J 0 bases, leaving 6 bases between the germline ends. From germline, CDR1 is SEHNR and CDR2 FQNEAQ (reference sequence). The CDR3 is 15 amino acids. The CDR3 reads CASSLRDSGANVLTF. DNA for the CDR3: TGTGCCAGCAGCTTGAGGGACTCTGGGGCCAACGTCCTGACTTTC.

The chain is built from TRBV18 and TRBJ2-7; 7 bases are shared with TRBD1. This CDR3 spans 15 amino acids. Germline CDR1 and CDR2: KGHSH and LQKENI. With V trimmed by 1 base and J by 5 bases, 8 bases remained unmatched. The CDR3 region is CASSPRQGETDEQYF. CDR3 in DNA: TGTGCCAGCTCACCACGGCAGGGGGAGACGGACGAGCAGTACTTC.

In regard to this clone: The junction differs from germline at one of its ends, possibly a read error. V and J are TRBV7-9 and TRBJ1-5; a possible D gene is TRBD1 (5 bases). The CDR3 consists of 17 residues. CDR1 and CDR2 (germline): SEHNR, FQNEAQ (reference sequence). Here the CDR3 reads CSSSPKGGDRSNQPQHF. The CDR3 DNA is TGTTCCAGCAGCCCAAAAGGAGGGGATCGTAGCAATCAGCCCCAGCATTTT.

The chain combines TRBV6-1 with TRBJ2-1; possibly TRBD1 for D (6 bases). Looked up from germline, CDR1 is MNHNS and CDR2 is SASEGT. The CDR3 has 18 amino acids. Trimming pared 3 bases from V and 6 bases from J, leaving 24 bases between. CDR3 loop: CASSDSHATGFWGNEQFF. The CDR3, as DNA: TGTGCCAGCAGTGATTCTCACGCAACAGGGTTTTGGGGCAATGAGCAGTTCTTC.

The V gene is TRBV29-1, the J gene TRBJ1-2; D is perhaps TRBD1 (5 bases). This CDR3 is built from 14 residues. Germline CDR1 SQVTM, CDR2 ANQGSEA. Trimming took 6 bases from V and 4 from J, leaving 18 bases between them. CDR3 amino acids: CSVAVRQNSYGYTF. CDR3 in DNA: TGCAGCGTCGCCGTGAGACAGAACTCCTATGGCTACACCTTC.

The V and J genes are TRBV11-3 and TRBJ2-3; D possibly corresponds to TRBD2 (5 bases). The V and J ends lost 1 base and 3 bases respectively, with 14 bases between them. Per germline, CDR1 SGHNT and CDR2 YENEEA. CDR3 length: 16 residues. CDR3 region: CASSLGTGISTDTQYF. Written as DNA, the CDR3 is TGTGCCAGCAGCTTAGGGACGGGAATATCGACAGATACGCAGTATTTT. The full variable domain, its missing parts supplied by reference TRBV11-3 and TRBJ2-3, is EAGVVQSPRYKIIEKKQPVAFWCNPISGHNTLYWYLQNLGQGPELLIRYENEEAVDDSQLPKDRFSAERLKGVDSTLKIQPAELGDSAVYLCASSLGTGISTDTQYFGPGTRLTVL.

The chain recombines TRBV4-1 with TRBJ2-2, with D perhaps matching TRBD2 (5 bases). The V and J ends lost 0 bases and 0 bases respectively, with 11 bases between them. The germline CDR1 and CDR2 sequences are MGHRA and YSYEKL. This CDR3 comprises 17 residues. CDR3 DNA sequence: TGCGCCAGCAGCCAAGAGAGCGGCCGTTCGAACACCGGGGAGCTGTTTTTT. Translating gives CASSQESGRSNTGELFF.

A single count supports this clone. The V and J genes are TRBV5-1 and TRBJ2-5; 8 bases line up with TRBD1. V lost 2 bases and J lost 1; bases outside the gene matches: 7. Germline CDR1 reads SGHRS; CDR2 reads YFSETQ. The length of the CDR3 is 16 residues. The CDR3 loop is CASSFGQGVGQETQYF. The CDR3 DNA sequence: TGCGCCAGCAGCTTCGGACAGGGAGTGGGCCAAGAGACCCAGTACTTC.

This clone has a count of ten or more. The chain combines TRBV21-1 with TRBJ2-7; the DNA was not used to check the table's D call, TRBD2. TRBV21-1 is listed as a pseudogene. CDR3 length: 19 residues. CDR3 in DNA: TGTGCCAGCAGCAAATTGTTTAGAGGGTCGGCGGGAGTCAACTACGAGCAGTACTTC. Translating gives CASSKLFRGSAGVNYEQYF.